What follows are 21 T cell receptor beta chains derived from one specimen sequenced in a study of T cells in localized non-small cell lung cancer. Data came from immunoSEQ multiplex PCR; TCRdb stores just in-frame clones and leaves some out. The table shows tens of thousands of clones, with roughly 86% occurring only once. Sequencing was performed on peripheral blood, taken before any cancer treatment. Every receptor here comes from a woman between 18 and 55 years old with stage III lung adenocarcinoma.

The chain uses TRBV2 and TRBJ2-7; D unresolved. This CDR3 is 13 amino acids long. V dropped 6 bases and J dropped 5 bases, with 14 bases sitting between them. CDR1 is SNHLY, CDR2 FYNNEI, per germline. CDR3 residues: CASRPGPRDEQYF. In nucleotides, the CDR3 is TGTGCCAGCAGGCCCGGGCCTCGAGACGAGCAGTACTTC. Using reference TRBV2 and TRBJ2-7 for the parts outside the CDR3, the full variable domain is EPEVTQTPSHQVTQMGQEVILRCVPISNHLYFYWYRQILGQKVEFLVSFYNNEISEKSEIFDDQFSVERPDGSNFTLKIRSTKLEDSAMYFCASRPGPRDEQYFGPGTRLTVT.

This chain links TRBV2 with TRBJ1-4, with a possible D match to TRBD1 (5 bases). Germline V lookup: CDR1 SNHLY, CDR2 FYNNEI. The V gene lost 8 bases and the J gene lost 7 bases, with 11 bases spanning the gap. This CDR3 comprises 12 residues. The CDR3 DNA reads TGTGCCAGCGGGCTGGGGGGTGAAAAACTGTTTTTT. This encodes CASGLGGEKLFF.

The chain couples TRBV10-1 to TRBJ2-1, with TRBD1 matching 7 bases. J was trimmed by 6 bases and V by 5 bases; bases with no gene match: 7. The germline V gene has CDR1 WNHNN and CDR2 SYGVQD (reference sequence). The CDR3 contains 14 residues. DNA of the CDR3: TGCGCCAGCAGTCAGGACAGGTCCCTCAATGAGCAGTTCTTC. It encodes CASSQDRSLNEQFF.

The genes are TRBV27 and TRBJ2-1; D unclear. CDR1 is MNHEY and CDR2 is SMNVEV in the germline V gene (reference sequence). CDR3 length equals 16 residues. The germline V and J ends were trimmed by 3 bases and 7 bases, with 19 bases remaining between them. The CDR3 DNA is TGTGCCAGCAGTTTCCGGCCAGTCCCTCTACAGAATGAGCAGTTCTTC. The encoded protein is CASSFRPVPLQNEQFF.

The chain recombines TRBV7-8 with TRBJ2-7, with TRBD1 matching 7 bases. CDR3 length: 14 amino acids. The junction had 6 bases not matched to a gene; V was cut back by 5 bases and J by 2 bases. Germline lookup yields CDR1 SGHVS and CDR2 FQNEAQ. CDR3 in DNA: TGTGCCAGCAGCCCAAACAGGGGTCCCTACGAGCAGTACTTC. Translated, it gives CASSPNRGPYEQYF.

This chain connects TRBV19 to TRBJ2-2, with D tentatively TRBD1 or TRBD2 (5 bases each). The germline CDR1 and CDR2 sequences are LNHDA and SQIVND (reference sequence). The CDR3 length is 15 residues. Trimming shortened V by 7 bases and J by 6 bases, and 18 bases separated the two germline ends. The CDR3 DNA is TGTGCCAGTAAGAGGGCAGGGCTAAGGCCCGGGGAGCTGTTTTTT. Protein sequence: CASKRAGLRPGELFF. Full variable domain (rest looked up from reference TRBV19 and TRBJ2-2): DGGITQSPKYLFRKEGQNVTLSCEQNLNHDAMYWYRQDPGQGLRLIYYSQIVNDFQKGDIAEGYSVSREKKESFPLTVTSAQKNPTAFYLCASKRAGLRPGELFFGEGSRLTVL.

The chain is built from TRBV18 and TRBJ1-1; D remains unclear. With 4 bases removed from V and 1 base from J, the gap between germline ends came to 7 bases. The CDR3 sequence is 13 residues long. The germline CDR1 and CDR2 sequences are KGHSH and LQKENI. The CDR3 here is CASSLQENTEAFF. The CDR3 DNA follows: TGTGCCAGCTCACTCCAAGAGAACACTGAAGCTTTCTTT.

The V call is TRBV18, the J call TRBJ1-1; 8 bases match TRBD1. CDR3 length equals 15 residues. After removal of 3 bases from V and 2 bases from J, the junction contained 5 bases not matched to a gene. CDR1 is KGHSH, CDR2 LQKENI, per germline. This CDR3 reads CASSPGDRQNTEAFF. The DNA for the CDR3 is TGTGCCAGCTCACCTGGGGACAGGCAAAACACTGAAGCTTTCTTT.

J is TRBJ2-6 and V is TRBV5-1; 11 bases agree with TRBD1. With 8 bases clipped from V and 2 bases from J, the junction kept 6 bases outside the gene matches. The germline V gene encodes CDR1 SGHRS and CDR2 YFSETQ. The CDR3 is 16 residues long. The DNA for the CDR3 is TGCGCCAGTTCCGGGACAGGGGGAGCTGGGGCCAACGTCCTGACTTTC. Amino acid sequence: CASSGTGGAGANVLTF.

Turning to this clone: Compared with germline, one end of the junction differs, possibly owing to a read error. This sample also contains other DNA sequences that code for the same CDR3. This chain connects TRBV29-1 to TRBJ1-4; D uncertain. Germline CDR1 reads SQVTM; CDR2 reads ANQGSEA. CDR3 size: 19 residues. The CDR3 coding sequence is TGCAGCGTTACAAAGGGATCGGGGAACTCCATTGGAGCTAATGAAAAGCTGTTTTTT. Translation gives CSVTKGSGNSIGANEKLFF.

J is TRBJ1-4 and V is TRBV6-6; the match to TRBD1 covers 7 bases. J lost 5 bases, V lost 7 bases, and 7 bases had no gene match. The germline V gene has CDR1 MNHNY and CDR2 SVGAGI (reference sequence). The CDR3 has 14 amino acids. CDR3 sequence reads: CASKGGGINEKLFF. The DNA of the CDR3 is TGTGCCAGCAAGGGAGGGGGCATAAATGAAAAACTGTTTTTT.

This clone has more than one count but fewer than ten. The genes are TRBV9 and TRBJ1-3; no definite D call. Germline loops: CDR1 SGDLS, CDR2 YYNGEE. Between the trimmed V and J ends, which lost 4 bases and 8 bases, there was a span of 10 bases. This CDR3 is 12 amino acids long. CDR3 coding DNA: TGTGCCAGCAGCTCCCTGGGAGACACCATATATTTT. Encoded protein: CASSSLGDTIYF.

A single count supports this clone. The V and J genes are TRBV2 and TRBJ1-4; tentative D call: TRBD1 (5 bases). Trimming pared 7 bases from V and 8 bases from J, leaving 14 bases between. CDR1 and CDR2 (germline): SNHLY, FYNNEI. This CDR3 spans 13 amino acids. The CDR3 region has the DNA TGTGCCAGCAACTCAAACTGGGGGGAAAAACTGTTTTTT. It is translated as CASNSNWGEKLFF.

The chain links TRBV7-2 to TRBJ1-2; 9 bases fit TRBD1. Germline CDR1 is SGHTA and CDR2 is FQGNSA. Trimming removed 5 bases from V and 4 bases from J; junction bases left unmatched: 11. CDR3 length: 16 amino acids. The CDR3 sequence is CASSPGQGISAYGYTF. In DNA form, the CDR3 reads TGTGCCAGCAGCCCGGGACAGGGTATTTCGGCCTATGGCTACACCTTC.

For the CDR3, the DNA is TGTGCCAGCAACAGGGGCGGAAACACCATATATTTT. This gives the protein CASNRGGNTIYF. The genes are TRBV14 and TRBJ1-3; 7 bases fit TRBD1. Unmatched junction bases numbered 1, after V lost 7 bases and J lost 4 bases. This CDR3 is built from 12 residues. The V gene's germline CDR1 is SGHDN and CDR2 FVKESK.

The chain links TRBV28 to TRBJ1-3; no reliable D call. With 7 bases removed from V and 1 base from J, the gap between germline ends came to 23 bases. This CDR3 has 18 amino acids. Germline values: CDR1 MDHEN, CDR2 SYDVKM. CDR3 in amino acids: CASTAESRAHKSGNTIYF. The CDR3 DNA reads as TGTGCCAGCACCGCCGAGTCCCGGGCCCATAAATCTGGAAACACCATATATTTT. Full variable domain (outside the CDR3, taken from reference TRBV28 and TRBJ1-3): DVKVTQSSRYLVKRTGEKVFLECVQDMDHENMFWYRQDPGLGLRLIYFSYDVKMKEKGDIPEGYSVSREKKERFSLILESASTNQTSMYLCASTAESRAHKSGNTIYFGEGSWLTVV.

The chain is built from TRBV2 and TRBJ2-4; 8 positions agree with TRBD1. The V and J ends lost 3 bases and 6 bases, in that order; junction bases with no gene match: 10. The CDR3 extends over 16 amino acids. CDR1 and CDR2 (germline): SNHLY, FYNNEI. The CDR3 sequence: CASSEVGQGAGNIQYF. CDR3 in DNA: TGTGCCAGCAGTGAGGTGGGGCAGGGGGCCGGAAACATTCAGTACTTC. The full variable domain, completed using reference TRBV2 and TRBJ2-4, is EPEVTQTPSHQVTQMGQEVILRCVPISNHLYFYWYRQILGQKVEFLVSFYNNEISEKSEIFDDQFSVERPDGSNFTLKIRSTKLEDSAMYFCASSEVGQGAGNIQYFGAGTRLSVL.

The rearrangement uses TRBV9 and TRBJ1-2; 12 bases match TRBD1. CDR1 and CDR2 (germline): SGDLS, YYNGEE. J was trimmed by 7 bases and V by 4 bases; bases with no gene match: 14. This CDR3 is 17 amino acids long. CDR3 sequence: CASSQGDRGRPRFGYTF. CDR3 sequence (DNA): TGTGCCAGCAGCCAAGGGGACAGGGGGCGTCCGAGGTTTGGCTACACCTTC.

The chain recombines TRBV19 with TRBJ1-1; D gene ambiguous. V was cut by 9 bases and J by 5 bases, with 16 bases left in between. This CDR3 has 13 amino acids. The germline V gene encodes CDR1 LNHDA and CDR2 SQIVND (reference sequence). In nucleotides, the CDR3 is TGTGCCAGCTCTGGGAGAAGAGGGACTGAAGCTTTCTTT. This translates into CASSGRRGTEAFF.

This chain's CDR3 is CASRELQGQANEQYF. In DNA, the CDR3 is TGTGCCAGCAGGGAGCTACAAGGACAGGCCAACGAGCAGTACTTC. The chain combines TRBV2 with TRBJ2-7; TRBD1 matches 7 bases. CDR3 length: 15 amino acids. Germline CDR1 is SNHLY and CDR2 is FYNNEI. After removal of 6 bases from V and 5 bases from J, the junction contained 13 bases not matched to a gene.

The rearrangement uses TRBV7-4 and TRBJ1-5; possibly TRBD1 for D (5 bases). Germline CDR1 and CDR2: SGHVT and SQSDAQ. V lost 7 bases, J lost 3 bases, and 22 bases lay in between. CDR3 size: 17 residues. The CDR3 DNA reads as TGTGCCAGCAAAGTAAGGCGACCGGGACGGGTCAATCAGCCCCAGCATTTT. It is translated as CASKVRRPGRVNQPQHF.